This T cell receptor (beta chain) was sequenced for a study of T cells in Graves' hyperthyroidism and ophthalmopathy. Study at large: Peripheral blood was drawn at first diagnosis, prior to all treatment.

This clonotype was observed at least ten times. The antigen is undetermined. Template material for amplifying TCR beta CDR3 regions consisted of RNA transcripts. The TCR CDR3 was amplified in a first-round RT-PCR using the HTBI primer set. TCRdb itself ran the multiplex PCR reads through MiXCR, one entry per CDR3 protein. The data contain 450,000 to 650,000 distinct CDR3 sequences, about 14% of them singletons. The authors obtained PBMCs from 7.5 to 10 ml of fresh peripheral blood. Study-wide points: The authors' 13 V-J model separated ophthalmopathy from stable hyperthyroidism. The model identified upcoming ophthalmopathy a median about six months ahead of onset.

V was shortened by 3 bases and J by 3 bases, with 18 bases between the two germline ends. The germline CDR1 and CDR2 sequences are DFQATT and SNEGSKA (reference sequence). The CDR3 loop spans 15 amino acids. The sequence was collected from a woman under 30 with Graves' ophthalmopathy. Sequencing used blood. The rearrangement uses TRBV20-1 and TRBJ2-7; no clear D gene. DNA for the CDR3: TGCAGTGCTAGTTCAAACGCGGACCCCTACTACGAGCAGTACTTC. Translating it yields CSASSNADPYYEQYF.